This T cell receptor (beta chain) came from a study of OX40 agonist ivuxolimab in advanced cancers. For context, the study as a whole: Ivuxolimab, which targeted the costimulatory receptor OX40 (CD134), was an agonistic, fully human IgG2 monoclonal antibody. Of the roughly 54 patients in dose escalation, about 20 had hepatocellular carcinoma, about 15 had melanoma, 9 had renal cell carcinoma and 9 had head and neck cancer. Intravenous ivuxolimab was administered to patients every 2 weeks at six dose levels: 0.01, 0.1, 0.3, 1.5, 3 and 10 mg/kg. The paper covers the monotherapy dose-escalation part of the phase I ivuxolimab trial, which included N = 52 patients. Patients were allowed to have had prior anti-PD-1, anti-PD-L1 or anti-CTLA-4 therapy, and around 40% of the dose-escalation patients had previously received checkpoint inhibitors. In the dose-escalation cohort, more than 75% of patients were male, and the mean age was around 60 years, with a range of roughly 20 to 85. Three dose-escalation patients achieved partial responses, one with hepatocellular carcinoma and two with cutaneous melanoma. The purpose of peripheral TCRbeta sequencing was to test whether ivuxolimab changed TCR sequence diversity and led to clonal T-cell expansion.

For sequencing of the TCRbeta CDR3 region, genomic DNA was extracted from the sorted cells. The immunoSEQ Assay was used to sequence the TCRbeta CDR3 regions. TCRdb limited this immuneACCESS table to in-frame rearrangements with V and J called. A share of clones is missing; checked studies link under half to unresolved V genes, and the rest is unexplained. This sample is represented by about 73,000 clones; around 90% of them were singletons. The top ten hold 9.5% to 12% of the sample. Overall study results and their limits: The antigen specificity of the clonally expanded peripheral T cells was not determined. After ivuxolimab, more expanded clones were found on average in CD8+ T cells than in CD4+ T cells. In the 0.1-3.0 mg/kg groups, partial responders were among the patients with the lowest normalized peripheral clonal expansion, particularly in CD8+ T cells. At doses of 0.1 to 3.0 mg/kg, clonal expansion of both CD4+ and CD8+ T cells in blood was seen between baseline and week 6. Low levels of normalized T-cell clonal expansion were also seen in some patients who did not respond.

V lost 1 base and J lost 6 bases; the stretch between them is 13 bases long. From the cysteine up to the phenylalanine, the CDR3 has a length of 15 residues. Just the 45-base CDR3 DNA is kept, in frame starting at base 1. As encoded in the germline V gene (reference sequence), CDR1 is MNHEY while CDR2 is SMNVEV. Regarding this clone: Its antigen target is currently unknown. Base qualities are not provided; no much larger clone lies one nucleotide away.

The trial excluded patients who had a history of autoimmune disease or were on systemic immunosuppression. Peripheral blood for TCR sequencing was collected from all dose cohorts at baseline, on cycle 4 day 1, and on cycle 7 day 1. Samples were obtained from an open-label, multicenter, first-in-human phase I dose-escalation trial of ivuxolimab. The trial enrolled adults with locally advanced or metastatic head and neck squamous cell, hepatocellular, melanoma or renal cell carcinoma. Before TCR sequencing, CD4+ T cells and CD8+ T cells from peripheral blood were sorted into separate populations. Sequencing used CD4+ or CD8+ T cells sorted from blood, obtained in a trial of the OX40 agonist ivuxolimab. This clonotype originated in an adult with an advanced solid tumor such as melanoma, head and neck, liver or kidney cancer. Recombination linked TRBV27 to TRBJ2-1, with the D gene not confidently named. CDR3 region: CASSLYPVGGNEQFF. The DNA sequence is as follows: TGTGCCAGCAGTTTATACCCGGTAGGTGGCAATGAGCAGTTCTTC.